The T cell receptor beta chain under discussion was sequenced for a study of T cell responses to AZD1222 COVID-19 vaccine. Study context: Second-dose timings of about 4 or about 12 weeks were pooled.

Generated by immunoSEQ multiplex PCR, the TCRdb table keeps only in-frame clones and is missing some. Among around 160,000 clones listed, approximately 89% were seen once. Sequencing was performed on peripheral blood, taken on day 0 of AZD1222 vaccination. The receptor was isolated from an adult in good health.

Here the CDR3 reads CASSQSYGTEAFF. The CDR3 nucleotides read TGCGCCAGCAGCCAATCCTATGGAACTGAAGCTTTCTTT. V and J are TRBV4-1 and TRBJ1-1; D ambiguous. V was trimmed by 2 bases and J by 5 bases, leaving 9 bases between them. CDR1 is MGHRA and CDR2 is YSYEKL in the germline V gene. The CDR3 consists of 13 residues.